This T cell receptor beta chain stems from a study of T-cell memory formation after mild COVID-19. Study-level results: The study found balanced CD4/CD8 in clones contracting day 15 to 85 and a CD4+ lean in later expanders.

The V and J ends lost 2 bases and 0 bases respectively, with 10 bases between them. The CDR3 sequence is 14 residues long. Germline V gene lookup returns CDR1 DFQATT and CDR2 SNEGSKA (reference sequence). Via MiXCR, TCRdb re-called the 5' RACE reads, giving one row per CDR3 protein. The data show 550,000 to 700,000 distinct CDR3 sequences, roughly 18% seen once. Comments on this clonotype: Its specificity is not known.

This chain connects TRBV20-1 to TRBJ1-2; D is uncertain. The sequence was obtained from an adult woman who had mild COVID-19 (a few samples of this study predate the infection). Cell type and time point are not known. Sequenced sample: PBMCs or a T cell subset sorted from them (not recorded which). The CDR3 sequence is CSARKHGANYGYTF. CDR3 in DNA: TGCAGTGCTAGAAAGCACGGAGCTAACTATGGCTACACCTTC.